These T cell receptor beta chains were read from a single sample in a study of blood T cell repertoires in COVID-19. Here immunoSEQ multiplex PCR was the method, and the copy in TCRdb shows in-frame clones only, minus some. Here the sample spans over 300,000 clones, nearly 90% being singletons. The sequenced material came from peripheral blood. These receptors all come from a man aged 18 to 35 with active or convalescent COVID-19. CDR3s include the opening cysteine and the closing phenylalanine or tryptophan. Each record gives: CDR3 protein, CDR3 DNA, D gene, V gene, J gene, clone size. The D gene is left open where the match is weak. Clone size appears in some rows only: once, few, many, or a class for an expanded clone.

CASSLGASYGYTF	TGTGCCAGCAGCCTAGGGGCAAGCTATGGCTACACCTTC	.	TRBV5-5	TRBJ1-2	.
CASSYPGQGSYEQYF	TGTGCCAGTAGTTATCCGGGACAGGGGTCCTACGAGCAGTACTTC	TRBD1	TRBV19	TRBJ2-7	.
CAAEGTSKATGELFF	TGTGCCGCAGAGGGGACTTCCAAGGCCACCGGGGAGCTGTTTTTT	.	TRBV24-1	TRBJ2-2	.
CASSALIQGARSPLHF	TGTGCCAGCAGTGCTCTTATACAGGGGGCAAGGTCACCCCTCCACTTT	TRBD1	TRBV28	TRBJ1-6	.
CASTLGAEQFF	TGCGCCAGCACCTTAGGGGCTGAGCAGTTCTTC	.	TRBV5-1	TRBJ2-1	.
CASSLLRSPNQPQHF	TGTGCCAGCAGTTTATTGCGAAGCCCGAATCAGCCCCAGCATTTT	.	TRBV28	TRBJ1-5	.
CASRPGTSGKVTQYF	TGTGCCAGCAGACCCGGGACTAGCGGGAAGGTTACGCAGTATTTT	TRBD2	TRBV6-6	TRBJ2-3	.
CASKDRDRATEAFF	TGTGCCAGCAAGGACCGGGACAGGGCCACTGAAGCTTTCTTT	TRBD1	TRBV6-5	TRBJ1-1	.
CASSATGPNSPLHF	TGTGCCAGCAGTGCGACAGGGCCCAATTCACCCCTCCACTTT	TRBD1	TRBV27	TRBJ1-6	.
CASSQEKGMAGYTF	TGTGCCAGCAGCCAAGAAAAGGGGATGGCTGGCTACACCTTC	.	TRBV3-1/TRBV3-2	TRBJ1-2	.
CASSEIQGSRYTF	TGTGCCAGCAGCGAAATTCAGGGCTCTCGCTACACCTTC	.	TRBV9	TRBJ1-2	once
CASSGDRPLSQPRAEAFF	TGTGCCAGCAGTGGAGACAGGCCCTTATCCCAGCCAAGAGCTGAAGCTTTCTTT	.	TRBV6-1	TRBJ1-1	.
CASSLAGDPIAFF	TGTGCCAGCAGCTTGGCGGGGGACCCGATAGCTTTCTTT	.	TRBV5-6	TRBJ1-1	.
CASSPNPTWRTNTDTQYF	TGTGCCAGCAGCCCCAACCCAACGTGGCGGACTAACACAGATACGCAGTATTTT	.	TRBV7-8	TRBJ2-3	.
CSVRPRGTDTQYF	TGCAGTGTCCGACCCCGGGGAACAGATACGCAGTATTTT	.	TRBV29-1	TRBJ2-3	.
CASSQGDRAISGNQPQHF	TGCGCCAGCAGCCAGGGAGACAGGGCTATTTCAGGCAATCAGCCCCAGCATTTT	TRBD1	TRBV4-1	TRBJ1-5	.
CAIGASGRSTGANVLTF	TGTGCCATCGGGGCTAGCGGGAGAAGTACTGGGGCCAACGTCCTGACTTTC	TRBD2	TRBV10-3	TRBJ2-6	.
CASSLTGGSDTQYF	TGTGCCAGCAGCTTAACGGGAGGTTCAGATACGCAGTATTTT	TRBD2	TRBV7-9	TRBJ2-3	.
CASSFQRGANEQFF	TGTGCCAGCAGTTTTCAGCGGGGTGCGAATGAGCAGTTCTTC	TRBD2	TRBV27	TRBJ2-1	once
CASSPIARKNADYEQYF	TGTGCCAGCAGCCCAATCGCCCGGAAAAACGCGGACTACGAGCAGTACTTC	.	TRBV11-2	TRBJ2-7	few
CASSWGQGIQNTEAFF	TGTGCCAGCAGTTGGGGACAGGGGATTCAGAACACTGAAGCTTTCTTT	TRBD1	TRBV28	TRBJ1-1	.
CATSRDWAGSNEQYF	TGTGCCACCAGCAGAGATTGGGCAGGATCGAACGAGCAGTACTTC	.	TRBV15	TRBJ2-7	.